The 21 T cell receptor beta chains reported below all come from one sample, sequenced in a study of brain T cells in children with intractable seizures. Profiled with immunoSEQ multiplex PCR; TCRdb holds only in-frame clones, not every one. The sample comprises 110,000 or so clones, 94% of which are singletons, and around 4.1% rests with the top ten. Sequenced here: peripheral blood, sampled at surgery. The receptor source for this set is a boy under two years old with hemimegalencephaly and intractable seizures.

The chain carries TRBV6-1 and TRBJ2-2, with 14 bases that match TRBD2. After removal of 6 bases from V and 5 bases from J, the junction contained 11 bases not matched to a gene. The CDR3 is made up of 18 amino acids. Germline assignment: CDR1 MNHNS and CDR2 SASEGT. The CDR3 region has the DNA TGTGCCAGCAGGGAATGGGGACTAGCGGGAGTGTGGACCGGGGAGCTGTTTTTT. It is translated as CASREWGLAGVWTGELFF.

The chain uses TRBV4-1 and TRBJ2-7; maybe TRBD2 (6 bases). The germline V gene encodes CDR1 MGHRA and CDR2 YSYEKL. V was trimmed by 0 bases and J by 3 bases, leaving 12 bases between them. CDR3 size: 15 residues. CDR3 in DNA: TGCGCCAGCAGCCAAGAGGCGGGGCGCAACTACGAGCAGTACTTC. It encodes CASSQEAGRNYEQYF.

This chain links TRBV9 with TRBJ2-2; TRBD2 aligns across 10 bases. Trimming at V came to 4 bases and at J to 4 bases, leaving 4 bases not matched to a gene. Germline V gene lookup returns CDR1 SGDLS and CDR2 YYNGEE. The CDR3 extends over 15 amino acids. For the CDR3, the DNA is TGTGCCAGCAGCCTAGCGGGAGCCTTCACCGGGGAGCTGTTTTTT. It is translated as CASSLAGAFTGELFF.

The chain employs TRBV3-1 (or the pseudogene TRBV3-2) and TRBJ2-2; maybe TRBD2 (6 bases). V was clipped by 4 bases and J by 7 bases, with 13 bases between them. The length of the CDR3 is 14 residues. CDR1 and CDR2 from the germline V gene are LGHDT and YNNKEL (reference sequence). CDR3 nucleotide sequence: TGTGCCAGCAGCCGGACGGGAGCGAACGGGGAGCTGTTTTTT. Its translation is CASSRTGANGELFF.

The rearrangement links TRBV5-1 to TRBJ2-1; D is possibly TRBD2 (7 bases). There are 16 residues in the CDR3. Trimming left V 0 bases short and J 4 bases short, with 14 bases between. The V gene's germline CDR1 is SGHRS and CDR2 YFSETQ. The DNA of the CDR3 is TGCGCCAGCAGCTTGGCTGCGGGGGCTCTATACAATGAGCAGTTCTTC. This gives the protein CASSLAAGALYNEQFF.

This chain connects TRBV7-2 to TRBJ2-7; 10 bases line up with TRBD2. The CDR3 has 15 amino acids. V lost 1 base to trimming and J lost 2 bases; unmatched junction nucleotides: 2. CDR1 and CDR2 from the germline V gene are SGHTA and FQGNSA. Here the CDR3 DNA reads TGTGCCAGCAGCTTAGGTAGCGGGAGGCCCTACGAGCAGTACTTC. Protein product: CASSLGSGRPYEQYF.

The V and J genes are TRBV6-2 or TRBV6-3 and TRBJ2-7, with TRBD1 identical over 7 bases. This CDR3 is 17 amino acids long. J lost 3 bases, V lost 0 bases, and 11 bases had no gene match. Germline V gene lookup returns CDR1 MNHEY and CDR2 SVGEGT. The CDR3 DNA follows: TGTGCCAGCAGTTACTCGGTTGGACGAGGGGGCGGCTACGAGCAGTACTTC. Protein sequence: CASSYSVGRGGGYEQYF.

This chain joins TRBV6-5 and TRBJ2-3, with no clear D. This CDR3 has 12 residues. Between the trimmed V and J ends, which lost 6 bases and 6 bases, there was a span of 10 bases. CDR1 and CDR2 from the germline V gene are MNHEY and SVGAGI. CDR3 loop: CASSHKGDTQYF. As DNA, the CDR3 is TGTGCCAGCAGCCATAAAGGGGATACGCAGTATTTT.

V gene TRBV24-1 combines with J gene TRBJ2-3, with unresolved D. The CDR3 runs 13 residues. V was pared by 1 base and J by 8 bases, with 9 bases between. The germline CDR1 and CDR2 sequences are KGHDR and SFDVKD. In DNA form, the CDR3 reads TGTGCCACCAGTGATTTTGGGCGAGGTACGCAGTATTTT. It is translated as CATSDFGRGTQYF.

The rearrangement joins TRBV6-1 to TRBJ1-3, with 9 nucleotides matching TRBD1. After removal of 4 bases from V and 4 bases from J, the junction contained 8 bases not matched to a gene. The CDR3 is made up of 16 amino acids. Germline values: CDR1 MNHNS, CDR2 SASEGT. The CDR3 spells CASSVEQGANGNTIYF. The CDR3 DNA reads as TGTGCCAGCAGTGTTGAACAGGGGGCGAACGGAAACACCATATATTTT.

The CDR3 DNA sequence: TGTGCCAGCAGGCCAGGACAGGGGAGCACTGAAGCTTTCTTT. As protein: CASRPGQGSTEAFF. This chain joins TRBV6-5 and TRBJ1-1, with 9 bases identical to TRBD1. Germline V gene lookup returns CDR1 MNHEY and CDR2 SVGAGI. The CDR3 has 14 amino acids. Germline trimming cut 6 bases from V and 4 bases from J; bases unmatched to any gene: 6.

The genes are TRBV5-1 and TRBJ2-5; 8 nucleotides match TRBD1. Germline CDR1 reads SGHRS; CDR2 reads YFSETQ. V was clipped by 0 bases and J by 2 bases; unmatched bases: 3. The CDR3 runs to 15 residues. The CDR3 is CASSLGTGFQETQYF. The CDR3 bases are TGCGCCAGCAGCTTGGGGACAGGGTTTCAAGAGACCCAGTACTTC.

The genes are TRBV10-3 and TRBJ1-1; D possibly corresponds to TRBD1 (5 bases). V lost 3 bases and J lost 2, with 10 bases in between. The germline V gene has CDR1 ENHRY and CDR2 SYGVKD. The CDR3 spans 14 residues. CDR3 nucleotides: TGTGCCATCAGTGATGCGGGGGGAAACACTGAAGCTTTCTTT. Translating gives CAISDAGGNTEAFF.

The chain joins TRBV29-1 to TRBJ2-1, with a weak D call TRBD2 (6 bases). V gave up 5 bases and J gave up 3 bases, with 14 bases separating them. The germline CDR1 and CDR2 sequences are SQVTM and ANQGSEA. There are 14 residues in the CDR3. The CDR3 coding sequence is TGCAGCGTTCAAGGCGGGATAAGCTACAATGAGCAGTTCTTC. It translates to CSVQGGISYNEQFF.

In this sample, this clone turned up once. Written as DNA, the CDR3 is TGTGCCATCAGTGGACAGGGGATAAATAATTCACCCCTCCACTTT. Encoded protein: CAISGQGINNSPLHF. The chain employs TRBV10-3 and TRBJ1-6; 8 bases line up with TRBD1. Germline V gene lookup returns CDR1 ENHRY and CDR2 SYGVKD. CDR3 size: 15 residues. The V segment lost 4 bases and the J segment 5 bases; nucleotides outside the gene matches: 4.

The chain links TRBV5-4 to TRBJ2-7, with a tentative D call TRBD2 (5 bases). CDR3 length: 14 residues. V shed 2 bases and J shed 2 bases, with 11 bases lying between them. Germline CDR1 is SGHNT and CDR2 is YYREEE (reference sequence). CDR3 loop: CASSFPGDAYEQYF. Written as DNA, the CDR3 is TGTGCCAGCAGCTTTCCCGGGGATGCCTACGAGCAGTACTTC.

The J gene is TRBJ1-2, the V gene TRBV2; D is unclear. The CDR3 totals 16 residues. Trimming removed 7 bases at V and 5 bases at J, with 23 bases between. Per the germline V gene, CDR1 is SNHLY and CDR2 is FYNNEI. The CDR3, as DNA: TGTGCCAGCATGGCCCCGCATGGGCAGCTGTCTTATGGCTACACCTTC. Translation: CASMAPHGQLSYGYTF. Based on the CDR3 plus reference TRBV2 and TRBJ1-2, the full variable domain is EPEVTQTPSHQVTQMGQEVILRCVPISNHLYFYWYRQILGQKVEFLVSFYNNEISEKSEIFDDQFSVERPDGSNFTLKIRSTKLEDSAMYFCASMAPHGQLSYGYTFGSGTRLTVV.

The CDR3 coding sequence is TGTGCCAGCAGTTCCCGATCAGCGGAGGGCTTATTTGGCGAGCAGTACTTC. Translation gives CASSSRSAEGLFGEQYF. V is TRBV27 and J is TRBJ2-7; perhaps TRBD2 as D (6 bases). CDR1 and CDR2 from the germline V gene are MNHEY and SMNVEV (reference sequence). V was trimmed by 4 bases and J by 6 bases, leaving 25 bases between them. The CDR3 consists of 17 residues.

This clone appeared once. The chain combines TRBV7-9 with TRBJ1-2, with D possibly being TRBD1 (6 bases). Trimming took off 0 bases at V and 4 bases at J, with 9 bases between the two ends. The germline V gene encodes CDR1 SEHNR and CDR2 FQNEAQ (reference sequence). The CDR3 extends over 14 amino acids. The CDR3 region is CASSLAAGAYGYTF. The CDR3 nucleotides read TGTGCCAGCAGCTTAGCAGCGGGGGCCTATGGCTACACCTTC.

The chain recombines TRBV19 with TRBJ2-5; D not resolved. The germline V and J ends were trimmed by 3 bases and 5 bases, with 13 bases remaining between them. CDR1 is LNHDA and CDR2 is SQIVND in the germline V gene (reference sequence). The CDR3 is made up of 14 amino acids. For the CDR3, the DNA is TGTGCCAGTAGTATGAGTGTAGTCGGTGAGACCCAGTACTTC. Amino acids: CASSMSVVGETQYF.

This chain links TRBV28 with TRBJ1-2; 7 bases map to TRBD1. The CDR3 is 13 residues long. The V gene end was trimmed by 6 bases and the J gene end by 5 bases; junction bases not matched to a gene: 6. Germline CDR1 and CDR2: MDHEN and SYDVKM. CDR3 in amino acids: CASRGDSIYGYTF. CDR3 bases: TGTGCCAGCAGGGGGGACAGCATTTATGGCTACACCTTC.